The present T cell receptor beta chain was sequenced within a study of shared clonotypes between healthy human individuals. As for the study in general: The study enrolled a couple of women and a few men aged 18 to 49. Per donor, CD8 memory used one plate, CD8 naive used two, CD4 memory used three and CD4 naive used three. Whole-study findings and limits: All-four-donor shared clonotypes had higher generation probabilities than non-shared clonotypes did.

TCRdb's table, derived via immunoSEQ multiplex PCR, lists solely in-frame clones and lacks some. The sample contains about 110,000 clones, about 71% of which appear only once. About this clone: Its cognate antigen is unknown.

There were no recent acute infections or vaccinations among the donors, who were healthy HIV-negative adults. The origin of this receptor is a woman younger than 45 in good health. Sequences were obtained from memory CD8+ T cells sorted from blood. Subset in this sample: CD45RO+ cells pooled with CCR7-negative TemRA cells.

CDR3: CASAQRGYQETQYF. The CDR3 DNA reads TGTGCCAGCGCCCAAAGGGGGTATCAAGAGACCCAGTACTTC. The chain employs TRBV18 and TRBJ2-5; D is perhaps TRBD1 (6 bases). From germline, CDR1 is KGHSH and CDR2 LQKENI. The CDR3 is made up of 14 amino acids. Trimming pared 8 bases from V and 2 bases from J, leaving 15 bases between.